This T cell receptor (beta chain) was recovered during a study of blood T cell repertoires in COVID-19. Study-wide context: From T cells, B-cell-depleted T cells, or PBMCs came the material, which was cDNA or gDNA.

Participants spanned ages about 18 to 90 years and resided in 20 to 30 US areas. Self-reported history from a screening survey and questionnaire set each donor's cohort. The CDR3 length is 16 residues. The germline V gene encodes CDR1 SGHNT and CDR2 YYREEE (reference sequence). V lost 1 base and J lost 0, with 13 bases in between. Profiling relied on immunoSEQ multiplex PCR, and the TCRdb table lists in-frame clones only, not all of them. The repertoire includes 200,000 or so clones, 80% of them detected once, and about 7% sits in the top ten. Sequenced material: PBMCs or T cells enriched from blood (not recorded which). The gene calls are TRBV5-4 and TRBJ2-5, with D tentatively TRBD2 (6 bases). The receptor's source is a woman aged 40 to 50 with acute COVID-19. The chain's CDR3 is CASSLKASVDQETQYF. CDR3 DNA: TGTGCCAGCAGCTTGAAGGCTAGCGTAGACCAAGAGACCCAGTACTTC. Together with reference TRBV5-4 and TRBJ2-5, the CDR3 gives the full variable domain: ETGVTQSPTHLIKTRGQQVTLRCSSQSGHNTVSWYQQALGQGPQFIFQYYREEENGRGNFPPRFSGLQFPNYSSELNVNALELDDSALYLCASSLKASVDQETQYFGPGTRLLVL.